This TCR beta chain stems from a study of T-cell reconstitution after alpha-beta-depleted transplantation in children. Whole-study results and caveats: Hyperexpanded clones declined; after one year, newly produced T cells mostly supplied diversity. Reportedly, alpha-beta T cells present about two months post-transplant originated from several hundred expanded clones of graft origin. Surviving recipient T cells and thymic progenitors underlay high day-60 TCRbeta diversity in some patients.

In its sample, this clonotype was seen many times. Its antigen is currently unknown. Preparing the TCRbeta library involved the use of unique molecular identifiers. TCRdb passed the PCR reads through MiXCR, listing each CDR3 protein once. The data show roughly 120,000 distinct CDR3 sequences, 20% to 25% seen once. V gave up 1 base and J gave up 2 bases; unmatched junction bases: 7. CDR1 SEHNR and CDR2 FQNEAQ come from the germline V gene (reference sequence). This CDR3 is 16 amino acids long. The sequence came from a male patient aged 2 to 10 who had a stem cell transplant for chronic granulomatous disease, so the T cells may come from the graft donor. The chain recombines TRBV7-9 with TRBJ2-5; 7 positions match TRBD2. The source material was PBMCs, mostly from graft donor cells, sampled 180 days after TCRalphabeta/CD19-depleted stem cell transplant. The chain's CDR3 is CASSLGGLAAQETQYF. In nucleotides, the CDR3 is TGTGCCAGCAGCTTAGGTGGCCTAGCGGCTCAAGAGACCCAGTACTTC.